What follows are 5 T cell receptor beta chains derived from one specimen sequenced in a study of beta chain features in type 1 diabetes listed by TCRdb under 2018. The library came from the immunoSEQ multiplex PCR assay. All of the isolated RNA was reverse transcribed with the High Capacity cDNA Reverse Transcription Kit, so expressed TCRB transcripts were sequenced. Not all clones reach the TCRdb copy of this immuneACCESS table, which keeps in-frame sequences only. Checked studies attribute under half of the gap to unresolved V genes and leave the rest unexplained. This sample lists about half a million clones; about 32% were detected once. The ten largest account for around 0.065% of the sample. The specimen sequenced was naive CD4+ T cells from blood. The intended sense of this specimen's cell subset or site label: true naive CD4+ T cells. The receptor source for this set is a man in his late teens or twenties in good health.

The chain is built from TRBV4-1 and TRBJ2-3; either TRBD1 or TRBD2 may supply D (5 bases each). Deletions cut 2 bases from V and 2 bases from J, with 17 bases between. The CDR3 length is 17 residues. CDR1 MGHRA and CDR2 YSYEKL come from the germline V gene. The CDR3 is CASSQMGSGTLTDTQYF. The DNA of the CDR3 is TGCGCCAGCAGCCAAATGGGGTCCGGGACCCTCACAGATACGCAGTATTTT.

CDR3 sequence reads: CASSRSGSNTDTQYF. In nucleotides, the CDR3 is TGTGCCAGCAGCCGAAGCGGGAGTAACACAGATACGCAGTATTTT. V and J are TRBV11-2 and TRBJ2-3, with 8 bases matching TRBD2. Trimming cost V 5 bases and J 2 bases; bases outside gene matches: 6. There are 15 residues in the CDR3. Germline-derived CDR1 and CDR2 are SGHAT and FQNNGV.

This clone was seen more than once but under ten times. This sample includes further DNA sequences coding for the same CDR3. V gene TRBV20-1 combines with J gene TRBJ2-5; D uncertain. The length of the CDR3 is 11 residues. Germline V gives CDR1 DFQATT, CDR2 SNEGSKA (reference sequence). Trimming cost V 6 bases and J 1 base, with 6 bases left between them. The CDR3 coding sequence is TGCAGTGCGACACCCCAAGAGACCCAGTACTTC. Translated: CSATPQETQYF.

This clone appeared a few times. One junction end disagrees with the germline gene, perhaps due to a read error. V is TRBV18 and J is TRBJ2-1; a possible D gene is TRBD1 (6 bases). The germline V gene has CDR1 KGHSH and CDR2 LQKENI. The CDR3 covers 16 residues. Here the CDR3 reads CASSPPIGFTGSEKFF. CDR3 coding DNA: TGTGCCAGCTCACCACCGATCGGCTTTACAGGGAGTGAGAAGTTCTTC. Full variable domain (rest looked up from reference TRBV18 and TRBJ2-1): NAGVMQNPRHLVRRRGQEARLRCSPMKGHSHVYWYRQLPEEGLKFMVYLQKENIIDESGMPKERFSAEFPKEGPSILRIQQVVRGDSAAYFCASSPPIGFTGSEKFFGPGTRLTVL.

This clone came up a few times. This chain's CDR3 is CASSLVSYEQYF. Here the CDR3 DNA reads TGTGCCAGCAGCTTGGTCAGCTACGAGCAGTACTTC. The genes are TRBV5-5 and TRBJ2-7; D not certain. Trimming shortened V by 0 bases and J by 3 bases, and 4 bases separated the two germline ends. This CDR3 spans 12 amino acids. Germline V lookup: CDR1 SGHKS, CDR2 YYEKEE (reference sequence).